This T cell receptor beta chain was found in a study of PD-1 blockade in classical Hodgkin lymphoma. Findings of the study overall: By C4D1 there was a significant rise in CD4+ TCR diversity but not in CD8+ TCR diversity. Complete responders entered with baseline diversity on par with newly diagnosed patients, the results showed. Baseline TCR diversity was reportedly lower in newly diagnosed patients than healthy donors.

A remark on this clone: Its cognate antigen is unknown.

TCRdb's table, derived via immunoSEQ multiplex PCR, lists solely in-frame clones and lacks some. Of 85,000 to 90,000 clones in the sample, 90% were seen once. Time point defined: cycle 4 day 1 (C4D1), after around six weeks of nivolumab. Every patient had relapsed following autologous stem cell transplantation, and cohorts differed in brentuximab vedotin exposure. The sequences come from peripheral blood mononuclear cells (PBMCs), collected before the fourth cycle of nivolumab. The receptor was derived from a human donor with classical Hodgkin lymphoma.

The CDR3 bases are TGTGCCAGCAGTTTATACAGCTTAGACAGGTACACCGGGGAGCTGTTTTTT. Translation gives CASSLYSLDRYTGELFF. The chain carries TRBV27 and TRBJ2-2, with D perhaps TRBD1 (6 bases). Trimming removed 1 base from V and 3 bases from J, with 15 bases in between. The CDR3 length is 17 residues. Per the germline V gene, CDR1 is MNHEY and CDR2 is SMNVEV (reference sequence).